Each of the 19 T cell receptor beta chains below was sequenced from the same sample in a study of cytomegalovirus exposure and HLA in healthy donors. The PCR used 60 Vbeta and 13 Jbeta primers. Produced via immunoSEQ multiplex PCR; TCRdb's table is partial and in-frame only. In the table there are approximately 150,000 clones, 61% of which are singletons. Sequencing used PBMCs. These receptors were obtained from a male donor in good health and CMV-seronegative.

For this clone: The junction differs from germline at one of its ends, possibly a read error. The V and J genes are TRBV9 and TRBJ1-1; possibly TRBD1 for D (6 bases). Per the germline V gene, CDR1 is SGDLS and CDR2 is YYNGEE. CDR3 length: 16 amino acids. CDR3 bases: TGTGCCTGCAGCGTAGTTCGGGGGGCGGTGAGCACTGAAGCTTTCTTT. Its translation is CACSVVRGAVSTEAFF.

A single count supports this clone. This rearrangement joins TRBV9 to TRBJ2-7, with TRBD1 as a possible D gene (6 bases). CDR1 and CDR2 (germline): SGDLS, YYNGEE. This CDR3 has 14 amino acids. Trimming removed 3 bases from V and 3 bases from J, with 13 bases in between. In nucleotides, the CDR3 is TGTGCCAGCAGCGCCGGGACATATGACTACGAGCAGTACTTC. Translated, it gives CASSAGTYDYEQYF.

The chain combines TRBV4-1 with TRBJ1-5, with 7 nucleotides matching TRBD1. The germline CDR1 and CDR2 sequences are MGHRA and YSYEKL. The CDR3 is 15 residues long. V lost 4 bases, J lost 3 bases, and 6 bases stayed unmatched. CDR3 sequence: CASSRPGTVNQPQHF. DNA for the CDR3: TGCGCCAGCAGCCGTCCCGGGACAGTCAATCAGCCCCAGCATTTT.

The chain carries TRBV7-9 and TRBJ2-2; D unclear. The CDR3 has 16 amino acids. Between the trimmed V and J ends, which lost 1 base and 3 bases, there was a span of 12 bases. Germline V gene lookup returns CDR1 SEHNR and CDR2 FQNEAQ (reference sequence). The CDR3 nucleotides are TGTGCCAGCAGCTTAGAGAGGCGGAGTCACACCGGGGAGCTGTTTTTT. Translating it yields CASSLERRSHTGELFF.

About this clone: Other nucleotide sequences in the sample specify the same CDR3. This chain uses TRBV11-3 with TRBJ1-1, with D unresolved. V was cut by 1 base and J by 1 base, with 7 bases left in between. This CDR3 has 14 residues. Germline V gene lookup returns CDR1 SGHNT and CDR2 YENEEA. The CDR3 region is CASSLGRGNTEAFF. The CDR3 nucleotides are TGTGCCAGCAGCTTAGGGCGGGGGAACACTGAAGCTTTCTTT.

The chain carries TRBV4-3 and TRBJ1-6; 7 bases fit TRBD1. The CDR3 contains 16 residues. Trimming at V came to 4 bases and at J to 8 bases, leaving 11 bases not matched to a gene. The germline V gene has CDR1 LGHNA and CDR2 YSLEER. CDR3 in amino acids: CASSPREDRVDSPLHF. The CDR3, as DNA: TGCGCCAGCAGCCCAAGGGAAGACAGGGTGGATTCACCCCTCCACTTT.

The chain is built from TRBV29-1 and TRBJ2-7; maybe TRBD1 (6 bases). Trimming left V 4 bases short and J 7 bases short, with 11 bases between. The CDR3 spans 11 residues. From germline, CDR1 is SQVTM and CDR2 ANQGSEA. The CDR3 nucleotides read TGCAGCGTTGGTGGACAGTCAGAGCAGTACTTC. Protein: CSVGGQSEQYF.

In DNA, the CDR3 is TGTGCCAGCAGCGTAGAGGGGGGGAGACAGCCCCAGCATTTT. Its protein is CASSVEGGRQPQHF. The chain combines TRBV9 with TRBJ1-5, with D tentatively TRBD1 (6 bases). Germline CDR1 SGDLS, CDR2 YYNGEE. Trimming cost V 0 bases and J 7 bases, with 11 bases left between them. The CDR3 has 14 amino acids.

The chain employs TRBV15 and TRBJ2-2; 9 nucleotides align to TRBD1. Germline CDR1 is LNHNV and CDR2 is YYDKDF (reference sequence). The CDR3 runs 18 residues. Losses at the gene ends were 0 bases for V and 5 bases for J; bases not matched to a gene: 10. DNA of the CDR3: TGTGCCACCAGCAGAGATAAAGGGGGGACAGGGATGACCGGGGAGCTGTTTTTT. The encoded protein is CATSRDKGGTGMTGELFF.

The chain is built from TRBV29-1 and TRBJ1-4; maybe TRBD1 (5 bases). The V gene's germline CDR1 is SQVTM and CDR2 ANQGSEA. The V gene lost 7 bases and the J gene lost 6 bases, with 15 bases spanning the gap. This CDR3 has 13 residues. DNA of the CDR3: TGCAGCGCCTTGGGGCAGGGCGATGAAAAACTGTTTTTT. It yields the protein CSALGQGDEKLFF. The full variable domain, its missing parts supplied by reference TRBV29-1 and TRBJ1-4, is SAVISQKPSRDICQRGTSLTIQCQVDSQVTMMFWYRQQPGQSLTLIATANQGSEATYESGFVIDKFPISRPNLTFSTLTVSNMSPEDSSIYLCSALGQGDEKLFFGSGTQLSVL.

This clone was counted a few times. The rearrangement uses TRBV23-1 and TRBJ2-5; 13 bases align to TRBD2. The J call is uncertain, as TRBJ2-7 better fits the DNA end. TRBV23-1 carries the ORF label, with uncertain function. CDR3 length equals 16 residues. The CDR3 DNA reads as TGCGCCAGCAGTCATCAACTAGCGGGGGGGCCTTACGAGCAGTACTTC. The encoded protein is CASSHQLAGGPYEQYF.

DNA of the CDR3: TGTGCCAGCAGCTCGGACACTAACACTGAAGCTTTCTTT. It codes for CASSSDTNTEAFF. This sequence joins TRBV7-3 and TRBJ1-1, with a possible D match to TRBD1 (5 bases). The CDR3 runs 13 residues. V was pared by 4 bases and J by 2 bases, with 8 bases between. Germline loops: CDR1 SGHTA, CDR2 FQGTGA.

This chain links TRBV7-8 with TRBJ1-2; D call uncertain. Trimming stripped 1 base from V and 2 bases from J, with 8 bases between. The CDR3 runs 14 residues. Per the germline V gene, CDR1 is SGHVS and CDR2 is FQNEAQ. The CDR3 loop is CASSLVPENYGYTF. The CDR3 nucleotides read TGTGCCAGCAGCTTAGTCCCGGAGAACTATGGCTACACCTTC.

The chain combines TRBV27 with TRBJ2-3; unclear D gene. V was cut by 3 bases and J by 5 bases, with 12 bases left in between. This CDR3 comprises 14 residues. Germline values: CDR1 MNHEY, CDR2 SMNVEV (reference sequence). CDR3 protein: CASSFAGFRDTQYF. DNA for the CDR3: TGTGCCAGCAGTTTCGCCGGGTTCAGAGATACGCAGTATTTT.

A few counts support this clone. The chain employs TRBV5-1 and TRBJ2-3, with 10 nucleotides matching TRBD2. V shed 3 bases, J shed 4 bases, and the junction held 14 bases outside the gene matches. Germline CDR1 and CDR2: SGHRS and YFSETQ. The CDR3 has 18 residues. In DNA, the CDR3 is TGCGCCAGCAGCTCGGCCGGGATTAGCGGGGGGTTTCCAGATACGCAGTATTTT. It specifies CASSSAGISGGFPDTQYF.

The chain combines TRBV11-2 with TRBJ1-2, with a tentative D call TRBD1 (6 bases). This CDR3 is built from 13 residues. Trimming left V 2 bases short and J 6 bases short, with 10 bases between. CDR1 and CDR2 from the germline V gene are SGHAT and FQNNGV. The CDR3 reads CASSLTGSNGYTF. For the CDR3, the DNA is TGTGCCAGCAGCTTAACAGGGTCTAATGGCTACACCTTC.

This clone has more than one count but fewer than ten. The chain combines TRBV13 with TRBJ1-2, with a weak D call TRBD1 (5 bases). The length of the CDR3 is 17 residues. Trimming cost V 7 bases and J 4 bases, with 25 bases left between them. Germline-derived CDR1 and CDR2 are PRHDT and FYEKMQ (reference sequence). Here the CDR3 DNA reads TGTGCCAGCAAAGCGACCACCCAAGGGGAAGCCTTCTATGGCTACACCTTC. It codes for CASKATTQGEAFYGYTF.

CDR3: CASSLIRGIGNTIYF. The CDR3 DNA is TGTGCCAGCAGCTTAATCCGGGGAATTGGAAACACCATATATTTT. The chain carries TRBV11-2 and TRBJ1-3; D is ambiguous. The length of the CDR3 is 15 residues. Germline V CDR1 and CDR2: SGHAT, FQNNGV. Trimming removed 2 bases from V and 3 bases from J, with 11 bases in between. The full variable domain, its missing parts supplied by reference TRBV11-2 and TRBJ1-3, is EAGVAQSPRYKIIEKRQSVAFWCNPISGHATLYWYQQILGQGPKLLIQFQNNGVVDDSQLPKDRFSAERLKGVDSTLKIQPAKLEDSAVYLCASSLIRGIGNTIYFGEGSWLTVV.

The chain joins TRBV28 to TRBJ2-3; maybe TRBD2 (5 bases). Per germline, CDR1 MDHEN and CDR2 SYDVKM. V lost 6 bases and J lost 4, with 14 bases in between. The CDR3 is made up of 14 amino acids. DNA for the CDR3: TGTGCCAGCAGACTCACGGGGTTGTCAGATACGCAGTATTTT. Amino acid sequence: CASRLTGLSDTQYF.